A selection of T cell receptor beta chains follows, all from one sample in a study of T cell responses to AZD1222 COVID-19 vaccine. Profiled with immunoSEQ multiplex PCR; TCRdb holds only in-frame clones, not every one. The table has 50,000 to 65,000 clones, around 90% seen once. This specimen was peripheral blood, taken 28 days after the second AZD1222 dose. The source of these receptors is an adult who received the AZD1222 COVID-19 vaccine. CDR3s include the opening cysteine and the closing phenylalanine or tryptophan.

J | V | CDR3
TRBJ2-5 | TRBV7-2 | CASSLGGAGETQYF
TRBJ2-7 | TRBV27 | CASSSNRGLEGEQYF
TRBJ2-7 | TRBV14 | CASSDRGKQYF
TRBJ2-3 | TRBV7-3 | CASSLLGGRRTDTQYF
TRBJ1-4 | TRBV5-4 | CASSLSPGYRATNEKLFF
TRBJ1-6 | TRBV4-1 | CASSQGADHNSPLHF
TRBJ2-3 | TRBV12-3/TRBV12-4 | CASSFGLTDTQYF
TRBJ2-5 | TRBV3-1/TRBV3-2 | CASSQQGGETQYF
TRBJ2-3 | TRBV4-2 | CASSQVSSDTQYF
TRBJ1-1 | TRBV19 | CASSIRSENTEAFF
TRBJ2-1 | TRBV9 | CASSARGLARSSYNEQFF
TRBJ2-7 | TRBV2 | CASSRGEYEQYF
TRBJ2-2 | TRBV2 | CASKADANTGELFF
TRBJ1-3 | TRBV6-1 | CASSDHKAGAGNTIYF
TRBJ2-3 | TRBV7-9 | CASSSTAPQYF
TRBJ1-5 | TRBV6-5 | CASSTLANQPQHF
TRBJ2-5 | TRBV6-1 | CASSEEGQAGQETQYF
TRBJ2-3 | TRBV19 | CAAGLGASTDTQYF
TRBJ1-5 | TRBV4-1 | CASSQRAGGGQPQHF
TRBJ2-3 | TRBV12-5 | CASGPELYGSTDTQYF
TRBJ2-2 | TRBV20-1 | CSASNRDRGNTGELFF
TRBJ1-6 | TRBV11-2 | CASSLGRRSNSPLHF
TRBJ1-1 | TRBV3-1/TRBV3-2 | CASRAVRGAEAFF
TRBJ1-1 | TRBV6-5 | CASTEVGETEAFF
TRBJ2-5 | TRBV6-5 | CASSYSSQFETQYF
TRBJ1-4 | TRBV5-4 | CASSLGQGDEKLFF
TRBJ1-1 | TRBV7-9 | CASSQPPGQGKNTEAFF
TRBJ1-5 | TRBV5-1 | CASSLGQNQPQHF
TRBJ1-5 | TRBV7-8 | CASSPARQDNQPQHF
TRBJ2-5 | TRBV5-1 | CASSLGRGLSQETQYF
TRBJ1-5 | TRBV5-6 | CASSFGSGVDQPQHF
TRBJ1-1 | TRBV3-1/TRBV3-2 | CASSQSEGGNTEAFF
TRBJ2-7 | TRBV7-2 | CASSLPVAGSHEQYF
TRBJ1-2 | TRBV2 | CASRTGQGAANYGYTF
TRBJ1-1 | TRBV25-1 | CASSEVGDSGTEAFF
TRBJ2-4 | TRBV6-5 | CASSRNNIQYF
TRBJ2-3 | TRBV7-2 | CASSPRTGSDTQYF